Listed here are 28 T cell receptor beta chains from one sample, sequenced in a study of cytomegalovirus exposure and HLA in healthy donors (dated by TCRdb to 2017 to 2019). The library came from the immunoSEQ multiplex PCR assay. A mixture of 60 forward primers for TCR Vbeta segments and 13 reverse primers for TCR Jbeta segments was used in the multiplex PCR. TCRdb re-hosts the immuneACCESS table, in-frame sequences only. Its copies lack some clones; in the studies checked, an unresolved V gene accounts for under half of them, and the cause for the rest is not known. This sample comprises 250,000 or so clones, approximately 91% of them detected only once. Clones ranked in the top ten supply about 1.8% of the sample. The material sequenced was PBMCs. These TCRs come from a girl aged 2 to 9 in good health and CMV-seronegative.

The chain has TRBV2 and TRBJ1-4; D unresolved. The CDR3 spans 12 residues. From germline, CDR1 is SNHLY and CDR2 FYNNEI. V was pared by 7 bases and J by 6 bases, with 9 bases between. In nucleotides, the CDR3 is TGTGCCAGCAAACTGTTACATGAAAAACTGTTTTTT. Its translation: CASKLLHEKLFF.

The rearrangement links TRBV10-3 to TRBJ1-1; D uncertain. The V end was cut by 2 bases, the J end by 2 bases, with 3 bases between. CDR1 and CDR2 (germline): ENHRY, SYGVKD. The CDR3 has 12 residues. CDR3 sequence (DNA): TGTGCCATCAGTGAGGTAAACACTGAAGCTTTCTTT. As protein: CAISEVNTEAFF.

The chain joins TRBV15 to TRBJ1-1; D is perhaps TRBD1 (5 bases). Trimming took off 4 bases at V and 1 base at J, with 7 bases between the two ends. The CDR3 totals 13 residues. Germline loops: CDR1 LNHNV, CDR2 YYDKDF (reference sequence). The DNA of the CDR3 is TGTGCCACCAGCAAGACAGAGAACACTGAAGCTTTCTTT. It is translated as CATSKTENTEAFF.

This rearrangement joins TRBV28 to TRBJ2-7; 9 bases line up with TRBD1. This CDR3 is built from 12 residues. Germline CDR1 and CDR2: MDHEN and SYDVKM. The junction had 3 bases not matched to a gene; V was cut back by 7 bases and J by 5 bases. CDR3 protein: CASTRTGDEQYF. CDR3 DNA sequence: TGTGCCAGCACCCGGACAGGGGACGAGCAGTACTTC.

This chain uses TRBV7-7 with TRBJ1-2; the D gene is possibly TRBD1 (5 bases). Trimming removed 5 bases at V and 6 bases at J, with 13 bases between. The CDR3 consists of 13 residues. CDR1 is SSHAT and CDR2 is FNYEAQ in the germline V gene (reference sequence). In nucleotides, the CDR3 is TGTGCCAGCAGCCCAGATTTGGGGCATGGCTACACCTTC. Amino acids: CASSPDLGHGYTF.

CDR3 sequence: CASSSGAREAFF. CDR3 nucleotides: TGTGCCAGCTCTTCAGGGGCAAGAGAAGCTTTCTTT. The V and J genes are TRBV2 and TRBJ1-1, with a weak D call TRBD1 (6 bases). Germline V gene sequence: CDR1 SNHLY, CDR2 FYNNEI. V lost 8 bases and J lost 8, with 15 bases in between. The CDR3 spans 12 residues.

The table lists this clone with a count of one. This rearrangement joins TRBV25-1 to TRBJ2-3; 13 bases fit TRBD2. Losses at the gene ends were 6 bases for V and 1 base for J; bases not matched to a gene: 7. This CDR3 comprises 17 residues. Germline V lookup: CDR1 MGHDK, CDR2 SYGVNS. The CDR3 nucleotides are TGTGCCAGCAGCGGCACTAGCGGGAGGGTGGGCACAGATACGCAGTATTTT. It encodes CASSGTSGRVGTDTQYF.

The genes are TRBV6-1 and TRBJ2-7; 10 bases match TRBD2. The junction had 7 bases not matched to a gene; V was cut back by 7 bases and J by 4 bases. Germline V gives CDR1 MNHNS, CDR2 SASEGT. This CDR3 has 14 amino acids. CDR3 in amino acids: CASTLAGESYEQYF. For the CDR3, the DNA is TGTGCCAGCACCCTAGCGGGGGAATCTTACGAGCAGTACTTC.

The chain combines TRBV5-4 with TRBJ1-2; 8 nucleotides match TRBD1. V lost 7 bases, J lost 7 bases, and 24 bases stayed unmatched. CDR1 and CDR2 from the germline V gene are SGHNT and YYREEE (reference sequence). The CDR3 extends over 18 amino acids. The DNA for the CDR3 is TGTGCCAGCCAGAAGACAGGGGTTGAGAAGGCCTCAGGGAGTGGCTACACCTTC. It specifies CASQKTGVEKASGSGYTF.

The chain uses TRBV27 and TRBJ2-3; tentative D call: TRBD1 (5 bases). CDR3 size: 15 residues. CDR1 and CDR2 (germline): MNHEY, SMNVEV (reference sequence). V lost 7 bases and J lost 4, with 18 bases in between. CDR3: CASKKGQAISDTQYF. CDR3 coding DNA: TGTGCCAGCAAAAAGGGGCAGGCGATCTCAGATACGCAGTATTTT.

The rearrangement links TRBV2 to TRBJ1-2, with D perhaps matching TRBD1 (6 bases). The ends were cut back, 7 bases at V and 2 bases at J, with 17 bases in the middle. CDR3 length equals 15 residues. Germline V gene sequence: CDR1 SNHLY, CDR2 FYNNEI. The DNA of the CDR3 is TGTGCCAGCACCAGGGGAATCGGTCCCAACTATGGCTACACCTTC. This translates into CASTRGIGPNYGYTF.

The gene calls are TRBV29-1 and TRBJ1-2, with 12 bases identical to TRBD1. V gave up 7 bases and J gave up 7 bases; unmatched junction bases: 4. The CDR3 runs to 12 residues. Germline V CDR1 and CDR2: SQVTM, ANQGSEA. The CDR3 nucleotides are TGCAGCGGGGACAGGGGGCCCGGTGGCTACACCTTC. It is translated as CSGDRGPGGYTF.

This clone was recorded only once. The CDR3 loop is CASSDDSLNSYEQYF. The CDR3 DNA reads TGTGCCAGCAGCGACGACAGTCTTAACTCCTACGAGCAGTACTTC. The rearrangement joins TRBV2 to TRBJ2-5; D may be TRBD1 (5 bases). The J call may not be correct, given that the DNA end is closer to TRBJ2-7. CDR3 length equals 15 residues. The germline V gene has CDR1 SNHLY and CDR2 FYNNEI.

V is TRBV23-1 and J is TRBJ2-5; D perhaps matches TRBD1 (5 bases). TRBV23-1 is recorded as an ORF, its role being uncertain. This CDR3 is built from 16 residues. V was cut by 5 bases and J by 2 bases, with 18 bases left in between. In nucleotides, the CDR3 is TGCGCCAGCAGTGTTTGCTGTCGACAGCCGCAAGAGACCCAGTACTTC. Protein: CASSVCCRQPQETQYF.

The chain carries TRBV7-2 and TRBJ2-3; 7 bases are a match to TRBD1. The CDR3 is 17 residues long. In germline, CDR1 is SGHTA, CDR2 FQGNSA. Trimming took 5 bases from V and 4 from J; bases not matched to a gene: 15. The CDR3 region is CASSNIRTHRGADTQYF. For the CDR3, the DNA is TGTGCCAGCAGCAATATTCGGACCCACAGGGGAGCAGATACGCAGTATTTT.

The chain couples TRBV7-9 to TRBJ2-2; 11 nucleotides line up with TRBD1. The V and J ends lost 9 bases and 6 bases, in that order; junction bases with no gene match: 9. The CDR3 totals 15 residues. Germline loops: CDR1 SEHNR, CDR2 FQNEAQ (reference sequence). The chain's CDR3 is CARRPGTGGPGELFF. The CDR3 DNA is TGTGCCAGAAGACCCGGGACAGGGGGTCCCGGGGAGCTGTTTTTT.

The chain couples TRBV4-2 to TRBJ2-5; 15 bases align to TRBD2. Germline CDR1 LGHNA, CDR2 YNFKEQ. Germline trimming cut 4 bases from V and 5 bases from J; bases unmatched to any gene: 5. CDR3 length: 16 amino acids. CDR3 region: CASSPRTSGRGETQYF. The CDR3 region has the DNA TGTGCCAGCAGCCCTAGGACTAGCGGGAGGGGTGAGACCCAGTACTTC.

This clone was detected a few times. V is TRBV6-6 and J is TRBJ2-7; D gene unclear. Trimming shortened V by 5 bases and J by 9 bases, and 14 bases separated the two germline ends. CDR1 is MNHNY, CDR2 SVGAGI, per germline (reference sequence). The CDR3 is 12 amino acids. The CDR3 nucleotides are TGTGCCAGCAGTCTGAGGCCCAACCTGCAGTACTTC. As protein: CASSLRPNLQYF.

DNA of the CDR3: TGTGCCAGCACTGAGACAGGGGCGGGCGAGCAGTACTTC. It encodes CASTETGAGEQYF. The V and J genes are TRBV7-9 and TRBJ2-7, with 8 bases fitting TRBD1. The germline gives CDR1 SEHNR, CDR2 FQNEAQ (reference sequence). The CDR3 loop spans 13 amino acids. Losses at the gene ends were 7 bases for V and 6 bases for J; bases not matched to a gene: 8.

The DNA for the CDR3 is TGTGCCAGCAGCCCAGCGGGAGCTGCATACGAGCAGTACTTC. Protein product: CASSPAGAAYEQYF. The rearrangement links TRBV6-5 to TRBJ2-7, with TRBD2 matching 8 bases. This CDR3 is 14 amino acids long. After removal of 6 bases from V and 4 bases from J, the junction contained 8 bases not matched to a gene. Per the germline V gene, CDR1 is MNHEY and CDR2 is SVGAGI.

The chain is built from TRBV9 and TRBJ2-5; the match to TRBD1 covers 10 bases. Germline lookup yields CDR1 SGDLS and CDR2 YYNGEE. With V trimmed by 3 bases and J by 2 bases, 1 base remained unmatched. The CDR3 consists of 14 residues. CDR3: CASSEGQGQETQYF. CDR3 nucleotide sequence: TGTGCCAGCAGCGAGGGACAGGGGCAAGAGACCCAGTACTTC.

Points on this clone: This sample includes further DNA sequences coding for the same CDR3. The chain is built from TRBV6-1 and TRBJ1-5; weak D call: TRBD1 (5 bases). There are 15 residues in the CDR3. With 0 bases removed from V and 1 base from J, the gap between germline ends came to 7 bases. The germline gives CDR1 MNHNS, CDR2 SASEGT. Written as DNA, the CDR3 is TGTGCCAGCAGTGAAGCCGGGGGGAGCAATCAGCCCCAGCATTTT. Protein: CASSEAGGSNQPQHF.

The V gene is TRBV4-1, the J gene TRBJ2-3; 11 bases map to TRBD2. The CDR3 loop spans 16 amino acids. V shed 0 bases and J 3 bases; nucleotides not matched to a gene: 2. The germline V gene encodes CDR1 MGHRA and CDR2 YSYEKL. This CDR3 is CASSQDRTSGTDTQYF. CDR3 DNA sequence: TGCGCCAGCAGCCAAGATCGGACTAGCGGGACAGATACGCAGTATTTT.

This rearrangement joins TRBV18 to TRBJ1-2; D is possibly TRBD1 (5 bases). Germline CDR1 is KGHSH and CDR2 is LQKENI. The ends were cut back, 6 bases at V and 4 bases at J, with 9 bases in the middle. CDR3 length: 12 amino acids. Here the CDR3 reads CASSQTVYGYTF. CDR3 coding DNA: TGTGCCAGCTCCCAGACAGTCTATGGCTACACCTTC.

The rearrangement joins TRBV6-6 to TRBJ2-7; TRBD1 matches at 8 bases. The CDR3 runs 13 residues. With V trimmed by 8 bases and J by 4 bases, 7 bases remained unmatched. Germline lookup yields CDR1 MNHNY and CDR2 SVGAGI (reference sequence). This chain's CDR3 is CASSRTGRYEQYF. The CDR3 region has the DNA TGTGCCAGCTCCCGGACAGGGCGATACGAGCAGTACTTC.

The gene calls are TRBV29-1 and TRBJ2-5; D might be TRBD2 (6 bases). The CDR3 extends over 12 amino acids. V lost 2 bases, J lost 11 bases, and 15 bases lay in between. Germline values: CDR1 SQVTM, CDR2 ANQGSEA. The CDR3 nucleotides are TGCAGCGTTGAAAGGGGAACGGGGGAGCAGTACTTC. It translates to CSVERGTGEQYF.

This rearrangement joins TRBV28 to TRBJ1-5; D might be TRBD1 (6 bases). Germline-derived CDR1 and CDR2 are MDHEN and SYDVKM. V was trimmed by 9 bases and J by 3 bases, leaving 15 bases between them. This CDR3 region has 14 residues. Here the CDR3 DNA reads TGTGCCAGGGGGCCCACAGGGATCAATCAGCCCCAGCATTTT. Its translation: CARGPTGINQPQHF.

V gene TRBV10-1 combines with J gene TRBJ2-7; maybe TRBD1 (6 bases). This CDR3 has 13 amino acids. Germline V gives CDR1 WNHNN, CDR2 SYGVQD (reference sequence). V lost 4 bases to trimming and J lost 1 base, with 8 bases between them. CDR3 amino acids: CASSGGPSYEQYF. As DNA, the CDR3 is TGCGCCAGCAGTGGGGGGCCTTCCTACGAGCAGTACTTC.